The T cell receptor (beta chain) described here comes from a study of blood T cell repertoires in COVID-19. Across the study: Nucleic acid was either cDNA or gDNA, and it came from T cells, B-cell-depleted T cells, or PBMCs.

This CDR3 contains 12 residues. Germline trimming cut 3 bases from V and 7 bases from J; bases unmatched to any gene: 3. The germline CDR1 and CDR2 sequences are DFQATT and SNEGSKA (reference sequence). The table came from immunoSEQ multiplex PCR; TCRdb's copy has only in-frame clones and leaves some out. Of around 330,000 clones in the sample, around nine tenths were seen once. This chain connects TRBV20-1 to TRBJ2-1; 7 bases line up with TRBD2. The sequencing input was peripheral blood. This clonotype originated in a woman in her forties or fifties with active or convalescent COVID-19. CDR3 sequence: CSASKAGNEQFF. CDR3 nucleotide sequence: TGCAGTGCTAGTAAAGCGGGGAATGAGCAGTTCTTC.